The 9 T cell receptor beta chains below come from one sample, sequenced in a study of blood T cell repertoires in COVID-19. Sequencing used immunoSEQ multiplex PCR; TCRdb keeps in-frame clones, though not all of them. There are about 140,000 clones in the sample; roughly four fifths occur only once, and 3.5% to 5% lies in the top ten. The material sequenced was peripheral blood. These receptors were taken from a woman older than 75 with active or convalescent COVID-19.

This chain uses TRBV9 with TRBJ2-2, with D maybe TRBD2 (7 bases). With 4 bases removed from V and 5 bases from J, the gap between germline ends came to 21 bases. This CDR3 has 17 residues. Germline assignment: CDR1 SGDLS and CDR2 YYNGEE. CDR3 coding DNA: TGTGCCAGCAGCTTTCCCAGAGGGGGGGCTCAAACCGGGGAGCTGTTTTTT. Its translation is CASSFPRGGAQTGELFF.

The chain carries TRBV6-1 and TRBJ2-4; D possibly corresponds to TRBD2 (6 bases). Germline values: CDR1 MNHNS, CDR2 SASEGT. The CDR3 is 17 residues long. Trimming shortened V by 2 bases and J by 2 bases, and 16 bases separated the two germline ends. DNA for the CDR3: TGTGCCAGCAGTGAAAAGTTGTTGGCGGGAACCAAAAACATTCAGTACTTC. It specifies CASSEKLLAGTKNIQYF.

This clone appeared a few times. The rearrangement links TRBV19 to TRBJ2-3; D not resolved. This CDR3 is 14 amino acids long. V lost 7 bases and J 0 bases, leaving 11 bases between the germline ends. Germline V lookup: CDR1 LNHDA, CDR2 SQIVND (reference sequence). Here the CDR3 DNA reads TGTGCCAGTAAACAAGAGACTAGCACAGATACGCAGTATTTT. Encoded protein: CASKQETSTDTQYF.

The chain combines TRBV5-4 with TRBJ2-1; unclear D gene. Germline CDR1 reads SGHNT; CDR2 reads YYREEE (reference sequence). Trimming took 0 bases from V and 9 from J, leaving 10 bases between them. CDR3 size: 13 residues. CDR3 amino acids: CASSLDRPGEQFF. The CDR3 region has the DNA TGTGCCAGCAGCTTGGATAGACCAGGTGAGCAGTTCTTC. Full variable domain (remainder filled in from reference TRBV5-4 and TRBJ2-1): ETGVTQSPTHLIKTRGQQVTLRCSSQSGHNTVSWYQQALGQGPQFIFQYYREEENGRGNFPPRFSGLQFPNYSSELNVNALELDDSALYLCASSLDRPGEQFFGPGTRLTVL.

The CDR3 loop is CASSKDRGTEAFF. CDR3 nucleotides: TGTGCCAGCAGCAAGGACAGGGGTACTGAAGCTTTCTTT. The chain recombines TRBV11-2 with TRBJ1-1; 9 bases line up with TRBD1. Unmatched junction bases numbered 3, after V lost 5 bases and J lost 5 bases. The germline V gene has CDR1 SGHAT and CDR2 FQNNGV. The CDR3 spans 13 residues.

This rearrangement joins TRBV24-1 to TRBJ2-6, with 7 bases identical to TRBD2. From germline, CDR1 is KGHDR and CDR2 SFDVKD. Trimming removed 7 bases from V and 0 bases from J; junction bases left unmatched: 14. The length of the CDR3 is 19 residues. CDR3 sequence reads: CATSSGVLDPSSGANVLTF. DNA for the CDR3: TGTGCCACCAGCAGCGGGGTCCTTGACCCAAGCTCTGGGGCCAACGTCCTGACTTTC.

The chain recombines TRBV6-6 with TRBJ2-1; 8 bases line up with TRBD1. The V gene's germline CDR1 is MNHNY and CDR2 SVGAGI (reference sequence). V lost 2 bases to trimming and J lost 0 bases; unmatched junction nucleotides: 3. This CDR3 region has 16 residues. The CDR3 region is CASSYQGASSYNEQFF. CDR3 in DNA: TGTGCCAGCAGTTACCAGGGGGCTAGCTCCTACAATGAGCAGTTCTTC.

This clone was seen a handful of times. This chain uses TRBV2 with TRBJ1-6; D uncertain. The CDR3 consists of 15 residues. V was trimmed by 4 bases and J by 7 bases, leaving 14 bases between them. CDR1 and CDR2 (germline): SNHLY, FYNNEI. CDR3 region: CASSAQLRGNSPLHF. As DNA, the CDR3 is TGTGCCAGCAGTGCACAACTTAGAGGGAATTCACCCCTCCACTTT. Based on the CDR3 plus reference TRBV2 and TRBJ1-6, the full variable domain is EPEVTQTPSHQVTQMGQEVILRCVPISNHLYFYWYRQILGQKVEFLVSFYNNEISEKSEIFDDQFSVERPDGSNFTLKIRSTKLEDSAMYFCASSAQLRGNSPLHFGNGTRLTVT.

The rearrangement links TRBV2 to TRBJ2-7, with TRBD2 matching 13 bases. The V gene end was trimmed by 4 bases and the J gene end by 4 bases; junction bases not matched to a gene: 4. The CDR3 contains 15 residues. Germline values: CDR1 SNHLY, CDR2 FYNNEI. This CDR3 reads CASSAGTSGVYEQYF. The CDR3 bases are TGTGCCAGCAGTGCGGGGACTAGCGGGGTGTACGAGCAGTACTTC.